The rows below give T cell receptor beta chains drawn from one sample of a study of persistence of HIV-infected CD4 T cells. Method: immunoSEQ multiplex PCR; TCRdb's copy keeps in-frame clones and lacks some. The table lists about 40,000 clones, approximately 78% of them singletons. For these receptors, no antigen is known. Sequencing used CD4+ T cells sorted from PBMCs after approximately 19-hour stimulation, obtained from a patient who received antiretroviral therapy. These receptors were obtained from an adult man with HIV who was CMV-seropositive. CDR3s include the opening cysteine and the closing phenylalanine or tryptophan. D genes are given only for firm matches. The size field is filled for only some rows; it gives once, few, many or a size class.

TRBJ2-7 | . | TRBV10-3 | TRBD1 | CAINRGPLNYEQYF | TGTGCCATCAACAGGGGCCCTCTCAACTACGAGCAGTACTTC
TRBJ1-5 | few | TRBV19 | . | CASTRDLRSISNQPQHF | TGTGCCAGTACCCGAGACCTTCGGTCGATTAGCAATCAGCCCCAGCATTTT
TRBJ1-5 | . | TRBV6-2/TRBV6-3 | . | CASSYSRKSNQPQHF | TGTGCCAGCAGTTACTCGCGGAAGAGCAATCAGCCCCAGCATTTT
TRBJ2-1 | . | TRBV7-9 | . | CASSLIGGNEQFF | TGTGCCAGCAGCTTGATAGGTGGAAATGAGCAGTTCTTC
TRBJ2-1 | . | TRBV7-2 | . | CASSPVSNEQFF | TGTGCCAGCAGCCCTGTTTCTAATGAGCAGTTCTTC
TRBJ2-7 | . | TRBV18 | TRBD1 | CASSPGATGGPYEQYF | TGTGCCAGCTCCCCAGGGGCGACAGGGGGGCCCTACGAGCAGTACTTC
TRBJ2-1 | . | TRBV29-1 | . | CSASLDEQFF | TGCAGCGCTAGTCTGGATGAGCAGTTCTTC
TRBJ1-6 | . | TRBV19 | . | CASRNFDSRNSPLHF | TGTGCCAGTAGGAACTTCGACTCTCGTAATTCACCCCTCCACTTT
TRBJ1-4 | . | TRBV12-3/TRBV12-4 | . | CASSLVGNEKLFF | TGTGCCAGCAGTTTAGTGGGAAATGAAAAACTGTTTTTT
TRBJ1-2 | . | TRBV7-2 | TRBD1 | CASSFAGTGEYGYTF | TGTGCCAGCAGCTTCGCCGGGACAGGGGAATATGGCTACACCTTC
TRBJ2-7 | . | TRBV19 | TRBD1 | CASSRFPGQDSSYEQYF | TGTGCCAGTAGTCGGTTCCCGGGACAGGATAGCTCCTACGAGCAGTACTTC
TRBJ2-3 | . | TRBV10-3 | TRBD2 | CAISESLPAGGLSTDTQYF | TGTGCCATCAGTGAGTCGTTGCCAGCGGGAGGCCTAAGCACAGATACGCAGTATTTT
TRBJ1-6 | . | TRBV14 | TRBD1 | CASSQTGVVVSPLHF | TGTGCCAGCAGCCAGACAGGGGTGGTCGTTTCACCCCTCCACTTT
TRBJ1-5 | . | TRBV19 | . | CASRYGTPGSNQPQHF | TGTGCCAGTAGATATGGGACACCGGGCAGCAATCAGCCCCAGCATTTT
TRBJ1-2 | once | TRBV6-5 | . | CASVDRGTHNYGYTF | TGTGCCAGCGTGGACAGAGGGACGCATAACTATGGCTACACCTTC